The 28 T cell receptor beta chains below were found in one sample sequenced in a study of blood T cell repertoires in COVID-19. Sequenced by immunoSEQ multiplex PCR; TCRdb stores in-frame clones only, minus some. The sample has over 110,000 clones, roughly 86% seen once; the top ten hold 1.5% to 2%. Sequenced: peripheral blood. The receptors here all came from a man between 65 and 85 years old with acute or convalescent COVID-19.

The rearrangement uses TRBV27 and TRBJ2-7, with a tentative D call TRBD1 (6 bases). Germline assignment: CDR1 MNHEY and CDR2 SMNVEV (reference sequence). The V end was cut by 0 bases, the J end by 2 bases, with 8 bases between. This CDR3 has 14 amino acids. The CDR3 protein is CASSLSPGAYEQYF. The CDR3 DNA sequence: TGTGCCAGCAGTTTATCGCCAGGGGCCTACGAGCAGTACTTC.

This rearrangement joins TRBV7-8 to TRBJ1-3, with D unresolved. The CDR3 length is 15 residues. Deletions cut 1 base from V and 0 bases from J, with 7 bases between. Per germline, CDR1 SGHVS and CDR2 FQNEAQ. CDR3 nucleotides: TGTGCCAGCAGCTTAGGCACAGACTCTGGAAACACCATATATTTT. It encodes CASSLGTDSGNTIYF. The variable domain in full, completed from reference TRBV7-8 and TRBJ1-3, reads GAGVSQSPRYKVAKRGQDVALRCDPISGHVSLFWYQQALGQGPEFLTYFQNEAQLDKSGLPSDRFFAERPEGSVSTLKIQRTQQEDSAVYLCASSLGTDSGNTIYFGEGSWLTVV.

This chain uses TRBV2 with TRBJ1-1; unclear D gene. Germline-derived CDR1 and CDR2 are SNHLY and FYNNEI. The V end was cut by 1 base, the J end by 6 bases, with 6 bases between. The CDR3 runs to 12 residues. CDR3 region: CASSEGAPEAFF. CDR3 DNA sequence: TGTGCCAGCAGTGAAGGGGCTCCTGAAGCTTTCTTT.

The chain is built from TRBV10-3 and TRBJ2-7; weak D call: TRBD1 (6 bases). V lost 4 bases and J 0 bases, leaving 13 bases between the germline ends. The CDR3 totals 15 residues. Per germline, CDR1 ENHRY and CDR2 SYGVKD. The CDR3 here is CAISAGTDSSYEQYF. CDR3 sequence (DNA): TGTGCCATCAGTGCAGGGACGGACAGCTCCTACGAGCAGTACTTC.

The CDR3, as DNA: TGCGCCAGCAGCTTGGTGTCCAATCCAAACACTGAAGCTTTCTTT. Translation: CASSLVSNPNTEAFF. The chain couples TRBV5-1 to TRBJ1-1; D gene ambiguous. The CDR3 extends over 15 amino acids. Between the trimmed V and J ends, which lost 0 bases and 2 bases, there was a span of 11 bases. Germline loops: CDR1 SGHRS, CDR2 YFSETQ.

The CDR3 nucleotides read TGTGCCAGCAATAACAGGCCCGGGGGGACCCAGTACTTC. Residues: CASNNRPGGTQYF. This sequence joins TRBV27 and TRBJ2-5; D possibly corresponds to TRBD2 (6 bases). The CDR3 is 13 residues long. In germline, CDR1 is MNHEY, CDR2 SMNVEV (reference sequence). V lost 7 bases and J 7 bases, leaving 16 bases between the germline ends.

The gene calls are TRBV21-1 and TRBJ2-3; TRBD2 is the table's D call and was not checked against the DNA. TRBV21-1 is a documented pseudogene. The CDR3 spans 17 residues. DNA for the CDR3: TGTGCCAGCAGCAAAGTAGGCGGGCCGCGGAACACAGATACGCAGTATTTT. Protein sequence: CASSKVGGPRNTDTQYF.

This clone has a single count. The chain joins TRBV28 to TRBJ2-4, with 12 bases aligning to TRBD2. The CDR3 is 14 amino acids. Germline CDR1 MDHEN, CDR2 SYDVKM. V lost 5 bases and J lost 14; bases outside the gene matches: 10. CDR3 residues: CASSLATRTSGEYF. CDR3 DNA sequence: TGTGCCAGCAGTCTTGCCACTAGGACTAGCGGGGAGTACTTC. Supplemented by reference TRBV28 and TRBJ2-4, the full variable domain reads DVKVTQSSRYLVKRTGEKVFLECVQDMDHENMFWYRQDPGLGLRLIYFSYDVKMKEKGDIPEGYSVSREKKERFSLILESASTNQTSMYLCASSLATRTSGEYFGAGTRLSVL.

This clone came up a few times. This chain links TRBV28 with TRBJ2-2; weak D call: TRBD1 (6 bases). Germline lookup yields CDR1 MDHEN and CDR2 SYDVKM. CDR3 size: 14 residues. Trimming took 5 bases from V and 3 from J, leaving 10 bases between them. In nucleotides, the CDR3 is TGTGCCAGCAGTGGTCCAGGGGACACCGGGGAGCTGTTTTTT. Translating it yields CASSGPGDTGELFF.

This chain uses TRBV20-1 with TRBJ2-1; 14 nucleotides line up with TRBD2. CDR1 is DFQATT and CDR2 is SNEGSKA in the germline V gene (reference sequence). J was trimmed by 6 bases and V by 3 bases; bases with no gene match: 10. The CDR3 extends over 17 amino acids. The CDR3 DNA follows: TGCAGTGCTAGTGGTGTGGGGACTAGCGGGAGTGTCAATGAGCAGTTCTTC. This translates into CSASGVGTSGSVNEQFF.

This chain connects TRBV19 to TRBJ2-2; D possibly corresponds to TRBD1 (6 bases). The CDR3 runs to 15 residues. Germline V gene sequence: CDR1 LNHDA, CDR2 SQIVND (reference sequence). Between the trimmed V and J ends, which lost 3 bases and 3 bases, there was a span of 11 bases. CDR3 protein: CASSIRYRDTGELFF. The CDR3 nucleotides read TGTGCCAGTAGTATCCGGTACAGGGACACCGGGGAGCTGTTTTTT. The variable domain in full, with the rest retrieved from reference TRBV19 and TRBJ2-2, is DGGITQSPKYLFRKEGQNVTLSCEQNLNHDAMYWYRQDPGQGLRLIYYSQIVNDFQKGDIAEGYSVSREKKESFPLTVTSAQKNPTAFYLCASSIRYRDTGELFFGEGSRLTVL.

The V call is TRBV11-2, the J call TRBJ2-1; possible D gene TRBD2, 6 bases. In germline, CDR1 is SGHAT, CDR2 FQNNGV. V shed 3 bases and J shed 1 base, with 13 bases lying between them. The CDR3 sequence is 16 residues long. The CDR3 DNA reads as TGTGCCAGCAGCTTTACGAGTGGGAGGTCCTACAATGAGCAGTTCTTC. Translation gives CASSFTSGRSYNEQFF.

This clone was seen only a few times. The rearrangement joins TRBV14 to TRBJ1-1; D is possibly TRBD1 (5 bases). CDR1 and CDR2 (germline): SGHDN, FVKESK. V lost 4 bases and J 6 bases, leaving 21 bases between the germline ends. CDR3 size: 16 residues. CDR3 protein: CASSRVGAGGGSEAFF. The CDR3 DNA reads TGTGCCAGCAGCCGAGTAGGAGCAGGTGGGGGGTCTGAAGCTTTCTTT.

The chain recombines TRBV9 with TRBJ2-7, with a possible D match to TRBD2 (6 bases). Germline CDR1 SGDLS, CDR2 YYNGEE. CDR3 length: 15 amino acids. V was pared by 4 bases and J by 0 bases, with 14 bases between. The CDR3: CASSPSAQASYEQYF. CDR3 coding DNA: TGTGCCAGCAGCCCTAGCGCTCAGGCCTCCTACGAGCAGTACTTC.

The V call is TRBV6-5, the J call TRBJ1-2, with 7 bases that match TRBD1. Trimming cost V 0 bases and J 4 bases; bases outside gene matches: 8. CDR3 length: 16 amino acids. In germline, CDR1 is MNHEY, CDR2 SVGAGI. The CDR3 is CASSYSIGTVGYGYTF. The CDR3 nucleotides read TGTGCCAGCAGTTACTCGATAGGGACAGTGGGCTATGGCTACACCTTC.

V is TRBV28 and J is TRBJ2-7; no definite D call. The V and J ends lost 3 bases and 3 bases respectively, with 12 bases between them. The CDR3 contains 14 residues. Germline values: CDR1 MDHEN, CDR2 SYDVKM. As DNA, the CDR3 is TGTGCCAGCAGTTTGAGAGGTTTTGTCTACGAGCAGTACTTC. It codes for CASSLRGFVYEQYF.

The V and J genes are TRBV5-6 and TRBJ2-2; 7 bases align to TRBD1. The CDR3 contains 13 residues. Germline-derived CDR1 and CDR2 are SGHDT and YYEEEE. V lost 4 bases to trimming and J lost 7 bases; unmatched junction nucleotides: 4. The CDR3 coding sequence is TGTGCCAGCAGCCCAGGGGGACACGGGGAGCTGTTTTTT. Translation: CASSPGGHGELFF.

This clone appeared once. Other nucleotide sequences from this sample produce the same CDR3. The CDR3 loop is CASSIQGANSPLHF. DNA of the CDR3: TGTGCCAGTAGTATACAGGGGGCGAATTCACCCCTCCACTTT. The V call is TRBV19, the J call TRBJ1-6, with TRBD1 matching over 8 bases. Germline V gives CDR1 LNHDA, CDR2 SQIVND (reference sequence). The CDR3 has 14 residues. Trimming removed 2 bases from V and 7 bases from J; junction bases left unmatched: 1.

V usage is TRBV5-4 and J usage is TRBJ2-3; weak D call: TRBD2 (5 bases). CDR1 and CDR2 from the germline V gene are SGHNT and YYREEE (reference sequence). The CDR3 spans 13 residues. V lost 4 bases to trimming and J lost 9 bases, with 15 bases between them. The DNA of the CDR3 is TGTGCCAGCAGCGGTGGGAGCCACGGGACGCAGTATTTT. Protein product: CASSGGSHGTQYF.

This clone has a single count. The chain carries TRBV5-1 and TRBJ2-5, with TRBD1 matching 8 bases. V was clipped by 7 bases and J by 4 bases; unmatched bases: 9. Germline V gives CDR1 SGHRS, CDR2 YFSETQ. CDR3 size: 14 residues. DNA of the CDR3: TGCGCCAGCGCCCAGGACAGGGCATCAGAGACCCAGTACTTC. The encoded protein is CASAQDRASETQYF.

This chain joins TRBV27 and TRBJ1-4; D remains ambiguous. The CDR3 has 15 amino acids. Germline lookup yields CDR1 MNHEY and CDR2 SMNVEV (reference sequence). The germline V and J ends were trimmed by 6 bases and 0 bases, with 11 bases remaining between them. The CDR3 is CASSRQQPTNEKLFF. The CDR3 coding sequence is TGTGCCAGCAGCCGTCAACAGCCAACTAATGAAAAACTGTTTTTT.

Turning to this clone: An end of the junction does not agree with germline; a read error may underlie this. This rearrangement joins TRBV3-1 (or the pseudogene TRBV3-2) to TRBJ1-4; D ambiguous. CDR1 and CDR2 from the germline V gene are LGHDT and YNNKEL (reference sequence). The CDR3 extends over 14 amino acids. The CDR3 is CASNQAGNNEKLFF. The CDR3 bases are TGTGCCAGCAACCAAGCGGGAAATAATGAAAAACTGTTTTTT.

The chain carries TRBV5-8 and TRBJ1-1, with 9 bases that match TRBD1. This CDR3 contains 16 residues. The ends lost 4 bases at V and 2 bases at J; junction bases unmatched: 9. The V gene's germline CDR1 is SGHTS and CDR2 YDEGEE. As DNA, the CDR3 is TGTGCCAGCAGCACTTGGACAGGGGCCTTAAACACTGAAGCTTTCTTT. Protein: CASSTWTGALNTEAFF. Filled out from reference TRBV5-8 and TRBJ1-1, the complete variable domain reads EAGVTQSPTHLIKTRGQQATLRCSPISGHTSVYWYQQALGLGLQFLLWYDEGEERNRGNFPPRFSGRQFPNYSSELNVNALELEDSALYLCASSTWTGALNTEAFFGQGTRLTVV.

The V gene is TRBV5-4, the J gene TRBJ2-3, with 7 bases identical to TRBD2. This CDR3 has 15 residues. Looked up from germline, CDR1 is SGHNT and CDR2 is YYREEE (reference sequence). Trimming removed 2 bases from V and 0 bases from J; junction bases left unmatched: 3. As DNA, the CDR3 is TGTGCCAGCAGCTTCCTAGCGGAAAGCACAGATACGCAGTATTTT. Encoded protein: CASSFLAESTDTQYF.

The DNA of the CDR3 is TGTGCCATCAGGGCGGGACTAGCTCAAGAGACCCAGTACTTC. Translation gives CAIRAGLAQETQYF. V and J are TRBV10-3 and TRBJ2-5, with 9 positions matching TRBD2. Losses at the gene ends were 6 bases for V and 2 bases for J; bases not matched to a gene: 4. The CDR3 length is 14 residues. CDR1 ENHRY and CDR2 SYGVKD come from the germline V gene.

The rearrangement links TRBV10-3 to TRBJ1-4; TRBD1 matches at 9 bases. With V trimmed by 4 bases and J by 4 bases, 4 bases remained unmatched. This CDR3 spans 15 amino acids. CDR1 ENHRY and CDR2 SYGVKD come from the germline V gene. This chain's CDR3 is CAISAGQGNNEKLFF. The CDR3, as DNA: TGTGCCATCAGTGCGGGACAGGGAAATAATGAAAAACTGTTTTTT.

This clone was seen only once. V is TRBV6-2 or TRBV6-3 and J is TRBJ1-2; 7 bases are shared with TRBD1. J lost 8 bases, V lost 0 bases, and 12 bases had no gene match. CDR1 is MNHEY, CDR2 SVGEGT, per germline. The CDR3 length is 16 residues. The CDR3 sequence is CASSYSRGQSPAGYTF. The CDR3 DNA reads as TGTGCCAGCAGTTACTCGAGGGGACAGTCCCCGGCGGGCTACACCTTC.

The table lists this clone with a count of one. The chain carries TRBV6-5 and TRBJ2-3; a possible D gene is TRBD1 (6 bases). V lost 3 bases and J 2 bases, leaving 9 bases between the germline ends. The CDR3 runs 14 residues. Per the germline V gene, CDR1 is MNHEY and CDR2 is SVGAGI. The CDR3 region is CASSYYRDTDTQYF. The CDR3 DNA reads TGTGCCAGCAGTTATTACAGGGACACAGATACGCAGTATTTT.